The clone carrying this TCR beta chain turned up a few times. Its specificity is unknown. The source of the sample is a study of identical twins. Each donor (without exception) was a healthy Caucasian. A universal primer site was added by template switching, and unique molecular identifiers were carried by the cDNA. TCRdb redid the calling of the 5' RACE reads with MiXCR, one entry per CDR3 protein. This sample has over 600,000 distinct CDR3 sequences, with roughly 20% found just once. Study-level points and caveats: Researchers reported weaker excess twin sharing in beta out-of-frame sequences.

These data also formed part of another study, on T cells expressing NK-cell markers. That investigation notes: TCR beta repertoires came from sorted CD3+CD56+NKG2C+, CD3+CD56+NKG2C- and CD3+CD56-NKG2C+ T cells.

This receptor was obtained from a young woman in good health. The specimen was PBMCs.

CDR3 loop: CSASDRASTDTQYF. The CDR3 DNA reads TGCAGTGCTTCCGACAGGGCGAGCACAGATACGCAGTATTTT. This chain connects TRBV20-1 to TRBJ2-3; 7 positions match TRBD1. The CDR3 sequence is 14 residues long. The V segment lost 5 bases and the J segment 0 bases; nucleotides outside the gene matches: 5. Germline values: CDR1 DFQATT, CDR2 SNEGSKA (reference sequence).